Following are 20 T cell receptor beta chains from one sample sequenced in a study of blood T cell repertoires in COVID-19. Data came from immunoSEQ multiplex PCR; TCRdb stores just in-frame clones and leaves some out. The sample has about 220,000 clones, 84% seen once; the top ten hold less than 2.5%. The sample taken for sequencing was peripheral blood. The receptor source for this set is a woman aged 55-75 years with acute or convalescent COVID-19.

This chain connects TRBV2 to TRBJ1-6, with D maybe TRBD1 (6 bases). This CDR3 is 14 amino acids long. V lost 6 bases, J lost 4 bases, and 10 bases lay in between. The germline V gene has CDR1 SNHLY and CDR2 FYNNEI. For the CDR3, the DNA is TGTGCCAGCAGCAATGGACAGTATAATTCACCCCTCCACTTT. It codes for CASSNGQYNSPLHF.

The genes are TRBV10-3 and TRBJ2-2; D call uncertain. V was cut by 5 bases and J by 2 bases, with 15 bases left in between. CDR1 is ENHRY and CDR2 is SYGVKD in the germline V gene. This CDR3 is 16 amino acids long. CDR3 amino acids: CAISPQVVPNTGELFF. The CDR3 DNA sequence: TGTGCCATCAGTCCGCAGGTCGTCCCTAACACCGGGGAGCTGTTTTTT.

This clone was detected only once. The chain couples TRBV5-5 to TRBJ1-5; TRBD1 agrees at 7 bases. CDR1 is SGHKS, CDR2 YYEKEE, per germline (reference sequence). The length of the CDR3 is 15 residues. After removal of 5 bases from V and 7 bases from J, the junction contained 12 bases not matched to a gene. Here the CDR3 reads CASSLETGAGQPQHF. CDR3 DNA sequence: TGTGCCAGCAGTTTAGAAACAGGGGCAGGGCAGCCCCAGCATTTT.

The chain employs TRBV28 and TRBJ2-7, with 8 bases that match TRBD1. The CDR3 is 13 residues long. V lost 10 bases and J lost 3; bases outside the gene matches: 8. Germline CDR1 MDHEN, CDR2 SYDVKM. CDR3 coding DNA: TGTGCCACCACGGGACAGGACTTCTACGAGCAGTACTTC. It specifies CATTGQDFYEQYF.

The CDR3 sequence is CASSTQGAETQYF. In DNA form, the CDR3 reads TGTGCCAGCAGCACGCAGGGGGCAGAGACCCAGTACTTC. The V gene is TRBV3-1 (or the pseudogene TRBV3-2), the J gene TRBJ2-5; 8 bases match TRBD1. V gave up 5 bases and J gave up 4 bases; unmatched junction bases: 3. This CDR3 spans 13 amino acids. Germline V CDR1 and CDR2: LGHDT, YNNKEL (reference sequence).

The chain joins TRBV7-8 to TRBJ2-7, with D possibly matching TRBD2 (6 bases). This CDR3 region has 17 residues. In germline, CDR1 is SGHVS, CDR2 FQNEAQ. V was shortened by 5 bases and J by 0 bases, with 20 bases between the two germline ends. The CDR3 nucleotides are TGTGCCAGCAGCGGACCGATCGGGGGACTTAGCTCCTACGAGCAGTACTTC. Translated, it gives CASSGPIGGLSSYEQYF.

The CDR3 loop reads CASTDRAYGYTF. Written as DNA, the CDR3 is TGTGCCAGCACGGACAGGGCCTATGGCTACACCTTC. The V call is TRBV28, the J call TRBJ1-2; 8 bases are shared with TRBD1. The germline V gene encodes CDR1 MDHEN and CDR2 SYDVKM. The V gene end was trimmed by 7 bases and the J gene end by 4 bases; junction bases not matched to a gene: 2. This CDR3 has 12 amino acids.

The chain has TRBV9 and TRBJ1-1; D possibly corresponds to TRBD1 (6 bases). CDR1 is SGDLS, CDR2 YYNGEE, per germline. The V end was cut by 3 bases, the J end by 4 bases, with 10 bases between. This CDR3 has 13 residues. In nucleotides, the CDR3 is TGTGCCAGCAGCGCGGGACATCGCACTGAAGCTTTCTTT. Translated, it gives CASSAGHRTEAFF.

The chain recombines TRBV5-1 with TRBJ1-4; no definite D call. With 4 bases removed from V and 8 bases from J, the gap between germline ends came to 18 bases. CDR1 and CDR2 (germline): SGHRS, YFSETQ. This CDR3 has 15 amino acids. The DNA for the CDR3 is TGCGCCAGCAGCCCGGACCTGAACTGGAGGGAAAAACTGTTTTTT. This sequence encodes CASSPDLNWREKLFF.

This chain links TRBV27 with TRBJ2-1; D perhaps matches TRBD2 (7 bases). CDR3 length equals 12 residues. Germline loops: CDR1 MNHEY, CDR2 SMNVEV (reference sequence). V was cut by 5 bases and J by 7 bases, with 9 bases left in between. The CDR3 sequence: CASSRGGNEQFF. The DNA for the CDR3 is TGTGCCAGCAGTAGGGGGGGGAATGAGCAGTTCTTC.

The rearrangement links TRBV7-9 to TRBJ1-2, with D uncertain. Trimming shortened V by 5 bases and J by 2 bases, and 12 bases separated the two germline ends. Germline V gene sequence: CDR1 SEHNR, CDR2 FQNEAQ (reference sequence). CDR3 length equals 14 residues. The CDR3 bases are TGTGCCAGCAGCGGAGCGGGCCCGAACTATGGCTACACCTTC. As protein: CASSGAGPNYGYTF.

The CDR3 loop is CASSRKGQAYYEQYF. The CDR3 bases are TGTGCCAGCAGCCGGAAGGGACAGGCCTACTACGAGCAGTACTTC. The chain is built from TRBV5-6 and TRBJ2-7, with TRBD1 matching over 8 bases. This CDR3 has 15 amino acids. CDR1 and CDR2 (germline): SGHDT, YYEEEE. The ends lost 4 bases at V and 3 bases at J; junction bases unmatched: 9.

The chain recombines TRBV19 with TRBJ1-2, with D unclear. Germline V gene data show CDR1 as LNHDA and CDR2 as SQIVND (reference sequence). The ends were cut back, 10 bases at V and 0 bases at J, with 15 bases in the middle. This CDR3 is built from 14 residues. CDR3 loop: CATRPTTANYGYTF. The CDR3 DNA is TGTGCCACCCGGCCGACTACTGCTAACTATGGCTACACCTTC.

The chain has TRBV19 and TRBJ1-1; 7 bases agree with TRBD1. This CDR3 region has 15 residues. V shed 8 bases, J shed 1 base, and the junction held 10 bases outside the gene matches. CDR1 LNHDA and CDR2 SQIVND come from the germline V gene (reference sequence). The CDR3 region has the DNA TGTGCCAGTGGTTCATCGGGACAGCCGAACACTGAAGCTTTCTTT. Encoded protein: CASGSSGQPNTEAFF.

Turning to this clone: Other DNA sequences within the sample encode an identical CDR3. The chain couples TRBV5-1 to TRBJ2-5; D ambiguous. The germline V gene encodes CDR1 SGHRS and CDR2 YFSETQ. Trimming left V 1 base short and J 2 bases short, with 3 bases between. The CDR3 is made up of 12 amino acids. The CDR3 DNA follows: TGCGCCAGCAGCTTGTCTCAAGAGACCCAGTACTTC. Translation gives CASSLSQETQYF.

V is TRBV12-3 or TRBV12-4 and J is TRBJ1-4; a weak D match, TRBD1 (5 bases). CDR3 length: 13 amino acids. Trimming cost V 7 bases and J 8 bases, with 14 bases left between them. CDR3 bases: TGTGCCAGCAACCAGGGTTCTTTCGAAAAACTGTTTTTT. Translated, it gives CASNQGSFEKLFF.

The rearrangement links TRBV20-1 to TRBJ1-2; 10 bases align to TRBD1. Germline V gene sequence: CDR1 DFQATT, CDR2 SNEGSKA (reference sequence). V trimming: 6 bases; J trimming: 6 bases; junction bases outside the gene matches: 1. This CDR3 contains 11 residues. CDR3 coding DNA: TGCAGTGCAGGGACAGGGGATGGCTACACCTTC. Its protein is CSAGTGDGYTF.

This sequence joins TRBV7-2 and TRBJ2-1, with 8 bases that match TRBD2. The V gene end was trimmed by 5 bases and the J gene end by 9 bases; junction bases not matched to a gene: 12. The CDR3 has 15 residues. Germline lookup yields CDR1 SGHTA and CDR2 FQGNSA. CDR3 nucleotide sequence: TGTGCCAGCAGCCCCGTGGGCGGGGGGAGTACTGAGCAGTTCTTC. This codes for CASSPVGGGSTEQFF.

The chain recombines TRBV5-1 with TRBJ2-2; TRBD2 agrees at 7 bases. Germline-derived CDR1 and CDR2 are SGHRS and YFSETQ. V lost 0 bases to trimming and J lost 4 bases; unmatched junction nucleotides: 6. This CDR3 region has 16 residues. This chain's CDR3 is CASSLVAGAVTGELFF. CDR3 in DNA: TGCGCCAGCAGCTTGGTTGCGGGAGCGGTCACCGGGGAGCTGTTTTTT. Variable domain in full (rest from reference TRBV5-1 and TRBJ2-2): KAGVTQTPRYLIKTRGQQVTLSCSPISGHRSVSWYQQTPGQGLQFLFEYFSETQRNKGNFPGRFSGRQFSNSRSEMNVSTLELGDSALYLCASSLVAGAVTGELFFGEGSRLTVL.

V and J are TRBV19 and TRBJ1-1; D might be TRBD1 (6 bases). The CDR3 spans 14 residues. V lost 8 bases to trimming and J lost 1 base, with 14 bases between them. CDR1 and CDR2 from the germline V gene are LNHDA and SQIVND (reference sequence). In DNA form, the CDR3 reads TGTGCCAGTGACCGCACAGGGACGAACACTGAAGCTTTCTTT. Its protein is CASDRTGTNTEAFF.